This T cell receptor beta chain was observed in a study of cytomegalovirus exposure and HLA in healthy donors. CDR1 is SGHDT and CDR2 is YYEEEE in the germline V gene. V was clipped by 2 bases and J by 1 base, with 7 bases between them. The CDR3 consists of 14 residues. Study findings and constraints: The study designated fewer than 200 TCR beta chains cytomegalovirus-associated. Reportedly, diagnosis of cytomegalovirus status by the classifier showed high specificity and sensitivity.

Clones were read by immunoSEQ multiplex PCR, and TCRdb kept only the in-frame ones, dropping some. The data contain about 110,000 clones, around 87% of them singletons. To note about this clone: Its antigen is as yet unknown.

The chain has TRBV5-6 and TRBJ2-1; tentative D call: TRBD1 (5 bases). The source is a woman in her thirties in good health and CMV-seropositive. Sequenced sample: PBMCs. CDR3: CASSLGESYNEQFF. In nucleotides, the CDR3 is TGTGCCAGCAGCTTAGGGGAATCCTACAATGAGCAGTTCTTC.